The subject of this entry is one T cell receptor beta chain. Clones were sequenced by immunoSEQ multiplex PCR, and TCRdb holds only the in-frame ones, with some missing. The sample gives 95,000 to 110,000 clones, roughly nine tenths of which show up once; roughly 6% is in the top ten. These data come from a study of blood T cell repertoires in COVID-19. The CDR3 has 15 residues. Germline CDR1 reads SGHKS; CDR2 reads YYEKEE (reference sequence). V was trimmed by 5 bases and J by 0 bases, leaving 12 bases between them. The rearrangement links TRBV5-5 to TRBJ1-3; D might be TRBD1 (5 bases). The sequenced sample was peripheral blood. The sequence came from a human donor in a cohort sampled during active COVID-19. The CDR3 nucleotides are TGTGCCAGCAGTGATACGGACATCTCTGGAAACACCATATATTTT. This encodes CASSDTDISGNTIYF.